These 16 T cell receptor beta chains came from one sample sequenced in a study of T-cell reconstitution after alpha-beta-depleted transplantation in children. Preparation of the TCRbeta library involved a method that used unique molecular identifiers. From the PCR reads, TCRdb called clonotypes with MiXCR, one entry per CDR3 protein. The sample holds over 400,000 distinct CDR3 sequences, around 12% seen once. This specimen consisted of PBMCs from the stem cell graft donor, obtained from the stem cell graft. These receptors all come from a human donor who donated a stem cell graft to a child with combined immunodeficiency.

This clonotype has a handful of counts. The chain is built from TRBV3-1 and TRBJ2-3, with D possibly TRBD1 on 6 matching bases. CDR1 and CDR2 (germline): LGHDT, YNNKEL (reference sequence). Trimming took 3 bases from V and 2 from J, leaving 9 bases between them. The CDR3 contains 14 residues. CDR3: CASSHGTYTDTQYF. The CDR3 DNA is TGTGCCAGCAGCCACGGGACATACACAGATACGCAGTATTTT.

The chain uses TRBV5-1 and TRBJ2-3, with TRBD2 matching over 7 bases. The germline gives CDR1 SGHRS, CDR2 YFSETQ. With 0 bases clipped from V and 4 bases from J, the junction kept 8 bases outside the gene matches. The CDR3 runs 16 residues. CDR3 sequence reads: CASSLGSGGSADTQYF. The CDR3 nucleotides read TGCGCCAGCAGCTTGGGCTCAGGCGGGAGTGCAGATACGCAGTATTTT.

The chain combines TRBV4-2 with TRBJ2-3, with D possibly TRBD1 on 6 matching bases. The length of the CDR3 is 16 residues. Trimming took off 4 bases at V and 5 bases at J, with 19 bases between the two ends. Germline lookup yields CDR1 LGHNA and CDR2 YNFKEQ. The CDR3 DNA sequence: TGTGCCAGCAGCCCGACCTCGGACTGGGGGCAAGATACGCAGTATTTT. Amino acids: CASSPTSDWGQDTQYF.

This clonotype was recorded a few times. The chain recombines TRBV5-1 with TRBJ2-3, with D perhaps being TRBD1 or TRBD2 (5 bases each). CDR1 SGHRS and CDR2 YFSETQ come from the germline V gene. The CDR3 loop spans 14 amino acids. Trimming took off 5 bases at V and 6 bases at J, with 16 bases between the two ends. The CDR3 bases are TGCGCCAGCAGAAGGGACGTAAGGAGCGATACGCAGTATTTT. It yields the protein CASRRDVRSDTQYF. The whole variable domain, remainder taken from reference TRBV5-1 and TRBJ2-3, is KAGVTQTPRYLIKTRGQQVTLSCSPISGHRSVSWYQQTPGQGLQFLFEYFSETQRNKGNFPGRFSGRQFSNSRSEMNVSTLELGDSALYLCASRRDVRSDTQYFGPGTRLTVL.

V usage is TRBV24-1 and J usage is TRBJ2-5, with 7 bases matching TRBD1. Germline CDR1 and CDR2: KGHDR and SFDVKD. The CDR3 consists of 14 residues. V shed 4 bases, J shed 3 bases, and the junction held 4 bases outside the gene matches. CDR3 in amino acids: CATSEQQGKETQYF. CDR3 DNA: TGTGCCACCAGTGAACAACAGGGGAAAGAGACCCAGTACTTC.

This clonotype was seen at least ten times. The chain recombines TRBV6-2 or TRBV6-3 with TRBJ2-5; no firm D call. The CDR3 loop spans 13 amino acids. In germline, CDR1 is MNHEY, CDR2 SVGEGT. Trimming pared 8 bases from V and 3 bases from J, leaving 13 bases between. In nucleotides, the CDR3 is TGTGCCAGCCTCGTGTCAGAGAAAGAGACCCAGTACTTC. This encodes CASLVSEKETQYF.

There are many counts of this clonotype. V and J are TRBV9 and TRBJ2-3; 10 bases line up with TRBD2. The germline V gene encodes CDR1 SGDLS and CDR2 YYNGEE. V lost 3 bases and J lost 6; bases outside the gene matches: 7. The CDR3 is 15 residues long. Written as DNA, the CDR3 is TGTGCCAGCAGCGATGGGGGGACTAGCGACGATACGCAGTATTTT. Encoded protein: CASSDGGTSDDTQYF. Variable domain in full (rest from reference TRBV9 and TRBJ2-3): DSGVTQTPKHLITATGQRVTLRCSPRSGDLSVYWYQQSLDQGLQFLIQYYNGEERAKGNILERFSAQQFPDLHSELNLSSLELGDSALYFCASSDGGTSDDTQYFGPGTRLTVL.

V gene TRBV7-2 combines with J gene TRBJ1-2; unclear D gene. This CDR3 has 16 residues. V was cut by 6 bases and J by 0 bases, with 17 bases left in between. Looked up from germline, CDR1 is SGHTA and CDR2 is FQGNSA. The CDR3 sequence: CASSSTPPDANYGYTF. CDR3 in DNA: TGTGCCAGCAGTTCGACACCGCCCGACGCTAACTATGGCTACACCTTC. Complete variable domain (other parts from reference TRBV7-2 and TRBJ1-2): GAGVSQSPSNKVTEKGKDVELRCDPISGHTALYWYRQSLGQGLEFLIYFQGNSAPDKSGLPSDRFSAERTGGSVSTLTIQRTQQEDSAVYLCASSSTPPDANYGYTFGSGTRLTVV.

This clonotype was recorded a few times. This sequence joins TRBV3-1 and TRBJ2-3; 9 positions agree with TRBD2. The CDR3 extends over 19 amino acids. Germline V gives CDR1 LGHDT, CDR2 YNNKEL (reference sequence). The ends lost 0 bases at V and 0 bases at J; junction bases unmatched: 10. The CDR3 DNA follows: TGTGCCAGCAGCCAAGATCGTTCGGGACTAGCCTCTAGCACAGATACGCAGTATTTT. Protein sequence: CASSQDRSGLASSTDTQYF.

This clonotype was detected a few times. The CDR3 here is CSAPGPGRETQYF. For the CDR3, the DNA is TGCAGTGCCCCGGGCCCAGGGCGGGAGACCCAGTACTTC. The rearrangement uses TRBV20-1 and TRBJ2-5; a possible D gene is TRBD1 (5 bases). Germline CDR1 DFQATT, CDR2 SNEGSKA (reference sequence). V was clipped by 6 bases and J by 5 bases, with 16 bases between them. The CDR3 is made up of 13 amino acids.

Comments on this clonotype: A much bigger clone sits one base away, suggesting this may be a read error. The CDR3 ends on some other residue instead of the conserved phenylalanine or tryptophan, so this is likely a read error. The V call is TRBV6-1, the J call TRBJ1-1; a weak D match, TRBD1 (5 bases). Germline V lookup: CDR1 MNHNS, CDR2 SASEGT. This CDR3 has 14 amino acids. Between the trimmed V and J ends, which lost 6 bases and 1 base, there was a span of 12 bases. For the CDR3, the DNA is TGTGCCAGCAGAGAGGGGATGACGAACACTGAAGCTTTCTAT. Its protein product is CASREGMTNTEAFY.

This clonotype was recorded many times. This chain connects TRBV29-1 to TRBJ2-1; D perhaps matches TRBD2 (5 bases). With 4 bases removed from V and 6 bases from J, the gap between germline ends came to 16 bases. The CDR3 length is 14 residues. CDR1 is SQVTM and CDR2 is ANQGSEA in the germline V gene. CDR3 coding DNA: TGCAGCGTTGTTCGTCGGGGTTGGGGCAATGAGCAGTTCTTC. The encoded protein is CSVVRRGWGNEQFF.

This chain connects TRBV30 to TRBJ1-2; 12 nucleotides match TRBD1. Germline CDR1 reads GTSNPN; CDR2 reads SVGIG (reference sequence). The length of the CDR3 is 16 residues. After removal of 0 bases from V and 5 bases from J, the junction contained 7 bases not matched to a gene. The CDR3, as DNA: TGTGCCTGGAGTGTACGAGGGACAGGGGGCTCGTATGGCTACACCTTC. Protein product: CAWSVRGTGGSYGYTF.

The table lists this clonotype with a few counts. CDR3 DNA: TGCGCCAGCAGTCATTTTACAGGGGTCTCCTACAATGAGCAGTTCTTC. The encoded protein is CASSHFTGVSYNEQFF. The chain links TRBV23-1 to TRBJ2-1, with 7 positions matching TRBD1. TRBV23-1 is labeled an ORF, and its function is uncertain. The CDR3 sequence is 16 residues long. V trimming: 3 bases; J trimming: 0 bases; junction bases outside the gene matches: 5.

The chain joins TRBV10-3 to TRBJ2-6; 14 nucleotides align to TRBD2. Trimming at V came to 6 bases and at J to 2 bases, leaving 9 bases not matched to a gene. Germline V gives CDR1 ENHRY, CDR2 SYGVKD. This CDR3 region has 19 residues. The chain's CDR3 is CAISRPGLAGEAGANVLTF. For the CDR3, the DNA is TGTGCCATCAGCCGACCGGGACTAGCGGGAGAAGCTGGGGCCAACGTCCTGACTTTC.

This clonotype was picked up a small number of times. CDR3 in amino acids: CASRHVDRMNTEAFF. The CDR3 DNA sequence: TGCGCCAGCAGGCATGTGGACAGGATGAACACTGAAGCTTTCTTT. The genes are TRBV5-1 and TRBJ1-1, with TRBD1 matching 7 bases. The V gene end was trimmed by 5 bases and the J gene end by 0 bases; junction bases not matched to a gene: 7. The length of the CDR3 is 15 residues. CDR1 is SGHRS, CDR2 YFSETQ, per germline. Full variable domain (remainder filled in from reference TRBV5-1 and TRBJ1-1): KAGVTQTPRYLIKTRGQQVTLSCSPISGHRSVSWYQQTPGQGLQFLFEYFSETQRNKGNFPGRFSGRQFSNSRSEMNVSTLELGDSALYLCASRHVDRMNTEAFFGQGTRLTVV.